These 2 T cell receptor beta chains came from one sample sequenced in a study of radiotherapy plus CTLA-4 blockade in lung cancer. Data came from immunoSEQ multiplex PCR; TCRdb stores just in-frame clones and leaves some out. The sample includes around 32,000 clones, about 81% of them seen just once. The material was peripheral blood, obtained from a patient treated with radiotherapy plus ipilimumab. These TCRs come from a human donor with non-small cell lung cancer that progressed on radiotherapy plus ipilimumab.

The chain has TRBV5-1 and TRBJ2-5, with 10 positions matching TRBD2. Germline CDR1 reads SGHRS; CDR2 reads YFSETQ. V was clipped by 0 bases and J by 3 bases; unmatched bases: 5. This CDR3 contains 16 residues. CDR3 amino acids: CASSLEPSGGKETQYF. DNA for the CDR3: TGCGCCAGCAGCTTGGAACCTAGCGGGGGTAAAGAGACCCAGTACTTC.

This rearrangement joins TRBV2 to TRBJ1-5; perhaps TRBD1 as D (6 bases). Germline V gives CDR1 SNHLY, CDR2 FYNNEI. Trimming took 7 bases from V and 2 from J, leaving 9 bases between them. This CDR3 comprises 13 residues. CDR3 residues: CASNREGNQPQHF. DNA of the CDR3: TGTGCCAGCAACAGGGAAGGCAATCAGCCCCAGCATTTT. The full variable domain, its missing parts supplied by reference TRBV2 and TRBJ1-5, is EPEVTQTPSHQVTQMGQEVILRCVPISNHLYFYWYRQILGQKVEFLVSFYNNEISEKSEIFDDQFSVERPDGSNFTLKIRSTKLEDSAMYFCASNREGNQPQHFGDGTRLSIL.